The sequence of this TCR beta chain was determined in a study of persistence of HIV-infected CD4 T cells. The immunoSEQ assay was version 4, run in survey mode. Measured with immunoSEQ multiplex PCR; TCRdb has only the in-frame clones, and not every one. Of approximately 26,000 clones listed, 78% are singletons. A remark on this clone: Its antigen is unknown.

Broader study findings: Antigen-responding cells were enriched for degenerate expanded CDR3beta sequences.

Lysates of CMV-infected fibroblasts at 10 ug/mL stimulated these cells. CD40L/CD69 double-negative CD45RO-high memory CD4+ T cells were collected. Suppressive ART was started during chronic HIV-1 infection in these adults. PBMCs were depleted of CD8+ T cells before stimulation. Germline CDR1 and CDR2: MNHEY and SVGAGI. V lost 7 bases and J lost 4; bases outside the gene matches: 12. The CDR3 length is 15 residues. The starting material was CD4+ T cells sorted from PBMCs after 18-hour stimulation, obtained from a patient who received antiretroviral therapy. The gene calls are TRBV6-5 and TRBJ1-2; TRBD1 matches at 7 bases. The sequence was obtained from an adult woman with HIV who was CMV-seropositive. CDR3 bases: TGTGCCAGCATTAGGAACAGGGGTACAGGCTATGGCTACACCTTC. It is translated as CASIRNRGTGYGYTF.